This TCR beta chain was retrieved from a study of blood T cell repertoires in COVID-19. As for the study in general: The origin of the acute and convalescent COVID-19 samples was the United States, Italy and Spain.

V trimming: 9 bases; J trimming: 8 bases; junction bases outside the gene matches: 5. This CDR3 comprises 13 residues. Under the authors' procedure: By means of reference gene primer amplification, nucleated cell counts were estimated. Assay: immunoSEQ multiplex PCR; the TCRdb copy retains only in-frame clones and omits some. V, J and clone size were drawn from that table, and D and trimming were deduced from the DNA. The sample has roughly 140,000 clones, about 86% seen once. V usage is TRBV12-3 or TRBV12-4 and J usage is TRBJ1-4; TRBD1 matches at 11 bases. This receptor was taken from a woman in her 40s with acute or convalescent COVID-19. The specimen was peripheral blood. In DNA, the CDR3 is TGTGCCAGTAGGACAGGGGGCGAGGAAAAACTGTTTTTT. Translating it yields CASRTGGEEKLFF.